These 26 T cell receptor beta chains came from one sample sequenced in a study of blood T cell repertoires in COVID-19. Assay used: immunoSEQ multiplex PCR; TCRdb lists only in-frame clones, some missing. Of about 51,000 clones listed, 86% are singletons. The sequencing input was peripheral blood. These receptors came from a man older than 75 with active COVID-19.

In DNA, the CDR3 is TGTGCCAGCAGGACAGGGGCCGCGGGGGAGACCCAGTACTTC. Residues: CASRTGAAGETQYF. This sequence joins TRBV6-5 and TRBJ2-5; 8 nucleotides line up with TRBD1. The CDR3 is 14 residues long. Germline V CDR1 and CDR2: MNHEY, SVGAGI. V shed 6 bases, J shed 5 bases, and the junction held 8 bases outside the gene matches.

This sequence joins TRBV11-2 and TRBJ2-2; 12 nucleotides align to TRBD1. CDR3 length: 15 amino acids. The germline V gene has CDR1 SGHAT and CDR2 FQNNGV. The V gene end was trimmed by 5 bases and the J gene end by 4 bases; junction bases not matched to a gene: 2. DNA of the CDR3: TGTGCCAGCAGCCCGGGACAGGGGGCCACCGGGGAGCTGTTTTTT. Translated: CASSPGQGATGELFF.

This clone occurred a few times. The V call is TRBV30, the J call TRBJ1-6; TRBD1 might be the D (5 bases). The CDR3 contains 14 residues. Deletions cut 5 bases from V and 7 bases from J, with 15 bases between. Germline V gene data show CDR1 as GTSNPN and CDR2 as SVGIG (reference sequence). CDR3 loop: CAWALGQPNSPLHF. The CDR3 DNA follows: TGTGCCTGGGCCCTAGGACAACCCAATTCACCCCTCCACTTT.

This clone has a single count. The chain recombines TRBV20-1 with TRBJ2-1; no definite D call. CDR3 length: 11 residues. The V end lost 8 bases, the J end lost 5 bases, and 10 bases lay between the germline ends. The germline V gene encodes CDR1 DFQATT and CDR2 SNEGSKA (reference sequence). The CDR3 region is CSPARNNEQFF. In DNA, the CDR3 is TGCAGTCCGGCGCGGAACAATGAGCAGTTCTTC.

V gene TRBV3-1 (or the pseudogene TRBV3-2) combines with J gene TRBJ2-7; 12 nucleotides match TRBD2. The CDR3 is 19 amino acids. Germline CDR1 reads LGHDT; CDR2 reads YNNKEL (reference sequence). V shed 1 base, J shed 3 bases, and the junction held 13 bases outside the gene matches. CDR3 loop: CASSQAQEGLAGSNYEQYF. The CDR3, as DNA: TGTGCCAGCAGCCAAGCCCAAGAGGGACTAGCGGGCTCCAACTACGAGCAGTACTTC.

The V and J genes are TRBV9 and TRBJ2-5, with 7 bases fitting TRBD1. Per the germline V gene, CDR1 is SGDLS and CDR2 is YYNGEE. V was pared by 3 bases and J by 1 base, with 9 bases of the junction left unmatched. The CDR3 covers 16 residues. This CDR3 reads CASSAGQVSIQETQYF. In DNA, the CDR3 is TGTGCCAGCAGCGCAGGACAGGTCTCAATCCAAGAGACCCAGTACTTC.

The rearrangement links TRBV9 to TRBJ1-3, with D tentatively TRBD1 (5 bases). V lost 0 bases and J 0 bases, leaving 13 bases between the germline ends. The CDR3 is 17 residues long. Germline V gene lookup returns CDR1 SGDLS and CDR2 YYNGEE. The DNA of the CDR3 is TGTGCCAGCAGCGTAGATAATCCAGGGCTCTCTGGAAACACCATATATTTT. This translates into CASSVDNPGLSGNTIYF.

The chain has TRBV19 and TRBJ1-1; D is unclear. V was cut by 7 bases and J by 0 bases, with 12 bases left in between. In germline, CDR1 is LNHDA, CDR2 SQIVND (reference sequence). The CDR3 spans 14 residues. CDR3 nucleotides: TGTGCCAGTACCTCCGGGAGGGTGAACACTGAAGCTTTCTTT. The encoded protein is CASTSGRVNTEAFF. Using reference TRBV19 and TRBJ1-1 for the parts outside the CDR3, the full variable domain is DGGITQSPKYLFRKEGQNVTLSCEQNLNHDAMYWYRQDPGQGLRLIYYSQIVNDFQKGDIAEGYSVSREKKESFPLTVTSAQKNPTAFYLCASTSGRVNTEAFFGQGTRLTVV.

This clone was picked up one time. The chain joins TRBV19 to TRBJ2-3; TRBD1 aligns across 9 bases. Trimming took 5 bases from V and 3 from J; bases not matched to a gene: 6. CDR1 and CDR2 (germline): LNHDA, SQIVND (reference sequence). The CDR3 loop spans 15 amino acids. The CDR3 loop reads CASSVGTGWTDTQYF. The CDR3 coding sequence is TGTGCCAGTAGTGTCGGGACAGGGTGGACAGATACGCAGTATTTT.

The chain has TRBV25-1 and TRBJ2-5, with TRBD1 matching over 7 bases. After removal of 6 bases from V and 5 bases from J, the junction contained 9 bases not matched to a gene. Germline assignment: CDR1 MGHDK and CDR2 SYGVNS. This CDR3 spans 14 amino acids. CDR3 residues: CASRAPGTVETQYF. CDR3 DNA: TGTGCCAGCAGGGCCCCCGGGACAGTGGAGACCCAGTACTTC.

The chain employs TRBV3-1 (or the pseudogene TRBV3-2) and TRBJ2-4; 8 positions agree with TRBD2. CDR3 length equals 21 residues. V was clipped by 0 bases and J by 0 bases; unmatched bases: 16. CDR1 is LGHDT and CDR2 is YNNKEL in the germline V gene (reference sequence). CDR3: CASSQDNRGGEHLLAKNIQYF. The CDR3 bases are TGTGCCAGCAGCCAAGATAATCGGGGGGGCGAACATCTTCTAGCCAAAAACATTCAGTACTTC.

The CDR3 here is CASSERSGGTMGNEQFF. CDR3 bases: TGTGCCAGCAGCGAAAGATCAGGGGGGACGATGGGCAATGAGCAGTTCTTC. V is TRBV5-6 and J is TRBJ2-1, with D perhaps matching TRBD1 (7 bases). V was clipped by 4 bases and J by 6 bases, with 23 bases between them. CDR1 and CDR2 from the germline V gene are SGHDT and YYEEEE. This CDR3 has 17 amino acids.

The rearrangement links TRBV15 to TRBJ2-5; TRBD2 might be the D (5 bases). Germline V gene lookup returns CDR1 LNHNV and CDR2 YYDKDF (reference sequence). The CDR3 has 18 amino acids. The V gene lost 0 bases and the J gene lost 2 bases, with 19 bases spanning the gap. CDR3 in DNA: TGTGCCACCAGCAGAGATTCTGGAACTAGGAATGGTCAAGAGACCCAGTACTTC. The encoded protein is CATSRDSGTRNGQETQYF. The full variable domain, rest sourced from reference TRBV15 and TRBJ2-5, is DAMVIQNPRYQVTQFGKPVTLSCSQTLNHNVMYWYQQKSSQAPKLLFHYYDKDFNNEADTPDNFQSRRPNTSFCFLDIRSPGLGDTAMYLCATSRDSGTRNGQETQYFGPGTRLLVL.

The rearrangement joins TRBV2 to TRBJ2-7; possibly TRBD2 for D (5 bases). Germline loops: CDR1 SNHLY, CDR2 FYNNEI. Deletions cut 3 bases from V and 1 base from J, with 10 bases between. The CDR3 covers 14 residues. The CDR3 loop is CASSEGSLSYEQYF. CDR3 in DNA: TGTGCCAGCAGTGAGGGGAGTCTTTCCTACGAGCAGTACTTC.

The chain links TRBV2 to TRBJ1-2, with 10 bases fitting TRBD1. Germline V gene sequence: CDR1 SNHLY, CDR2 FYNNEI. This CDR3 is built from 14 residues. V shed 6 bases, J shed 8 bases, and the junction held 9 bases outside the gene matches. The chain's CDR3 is CASRGRQGARGYTF. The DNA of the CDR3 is TGTGCCAGCAGGGGGAGACAGGGGGCGAGAGGCTACACCTTC.

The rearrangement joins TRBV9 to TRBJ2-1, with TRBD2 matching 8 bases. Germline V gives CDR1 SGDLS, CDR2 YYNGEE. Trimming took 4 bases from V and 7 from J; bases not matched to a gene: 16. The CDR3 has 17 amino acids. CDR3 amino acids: CASSSLLAETTRNEQFF. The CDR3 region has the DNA TGTGCCAGCAGCTCACTACTAGCGGAGACAACCAGGAATGAGCAGTTCTTC.

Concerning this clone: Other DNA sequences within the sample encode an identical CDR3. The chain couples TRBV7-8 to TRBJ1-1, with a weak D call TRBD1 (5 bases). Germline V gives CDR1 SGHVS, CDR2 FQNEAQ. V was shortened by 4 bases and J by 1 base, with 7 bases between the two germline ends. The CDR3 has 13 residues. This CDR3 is CASSSDRNTEAFF. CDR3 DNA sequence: TGTGCCAGCAGCTCAGACAGGAACACTGAAGCTTTCTTT.

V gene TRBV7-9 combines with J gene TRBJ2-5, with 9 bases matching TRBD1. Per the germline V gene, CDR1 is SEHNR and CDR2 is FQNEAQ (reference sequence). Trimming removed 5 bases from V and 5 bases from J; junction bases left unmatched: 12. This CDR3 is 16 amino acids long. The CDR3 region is CASSPDRGHSWETQYF. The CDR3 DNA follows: TGTGCCAGCAGCCCGGACAGGGGACACTCGTGGGAGACCCAGTACTTC.

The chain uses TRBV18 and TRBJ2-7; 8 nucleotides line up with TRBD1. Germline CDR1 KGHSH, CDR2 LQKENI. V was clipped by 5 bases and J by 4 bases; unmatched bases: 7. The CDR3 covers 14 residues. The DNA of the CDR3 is TGTGCCAGCTCAACCGGGACAGGTACTTACGAGCAGTACTTC. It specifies CASSTGTGTYEQYF.

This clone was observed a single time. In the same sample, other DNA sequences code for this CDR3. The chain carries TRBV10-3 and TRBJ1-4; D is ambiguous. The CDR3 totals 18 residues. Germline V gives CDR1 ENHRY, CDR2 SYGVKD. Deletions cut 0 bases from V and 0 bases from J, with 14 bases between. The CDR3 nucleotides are TGTGCCATCAGTGAGTCTGGGAGGAGTGAAACAACTAATGAAAAACTGTTTTTT. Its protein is CAISESGRSETTNEKLFF.

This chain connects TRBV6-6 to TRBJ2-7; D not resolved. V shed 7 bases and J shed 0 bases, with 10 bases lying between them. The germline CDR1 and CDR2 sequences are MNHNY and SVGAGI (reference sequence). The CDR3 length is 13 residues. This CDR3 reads CASTGSSSYEQYF. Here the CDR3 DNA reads TGTGCCAGCACAGGCTCGAGCTCCTACGAGCAGTACTTC.

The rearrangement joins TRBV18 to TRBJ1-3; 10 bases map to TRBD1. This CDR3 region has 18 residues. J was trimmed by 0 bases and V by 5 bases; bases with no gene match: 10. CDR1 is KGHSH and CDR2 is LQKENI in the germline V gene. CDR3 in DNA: TGTGCCAGCTCATTACGACAGGGGGCTGAATACTCTGGAAACACCATATATTTT. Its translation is CASSLRQGAEYSGNTIYF.

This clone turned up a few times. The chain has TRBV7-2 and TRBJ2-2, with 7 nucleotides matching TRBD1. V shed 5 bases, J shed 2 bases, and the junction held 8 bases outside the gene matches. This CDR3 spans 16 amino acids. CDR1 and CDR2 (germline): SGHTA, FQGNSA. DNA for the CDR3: TGTGCCAGCAGCCGCACCGGGACAGCCAACACCGGGGAGCTGTTTTTT. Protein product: CASSRTGTANTGELFF.

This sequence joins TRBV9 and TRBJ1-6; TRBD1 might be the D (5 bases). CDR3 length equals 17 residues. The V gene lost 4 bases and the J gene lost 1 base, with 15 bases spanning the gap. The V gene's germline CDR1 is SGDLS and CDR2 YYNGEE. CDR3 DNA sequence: TGTGCCAGCAGCTCCCCTAGGGGAGGGTCCTATAATTCACCCCTCCACTTT. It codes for CASSSPRGGSYNSPLHF.

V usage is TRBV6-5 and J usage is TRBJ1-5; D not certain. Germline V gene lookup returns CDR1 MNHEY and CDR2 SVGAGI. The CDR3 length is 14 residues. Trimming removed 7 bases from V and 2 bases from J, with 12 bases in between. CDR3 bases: TGTGCCAGCACAGAATCCGGAGGCAATCAGCCCCAGCATTTT. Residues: CASTESGGNQPQHF.

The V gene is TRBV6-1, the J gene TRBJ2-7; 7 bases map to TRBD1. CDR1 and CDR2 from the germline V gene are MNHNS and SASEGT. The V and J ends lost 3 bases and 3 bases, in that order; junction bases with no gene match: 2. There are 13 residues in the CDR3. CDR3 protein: CASSDNRGYEQYF. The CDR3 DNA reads TGTGCCAGCAGTGACAACAGGGGCTACGAGCAGTACTTC.